This TCR beta chain is drawn from a study of shared clonotypes between healthy human individuals. As regards this clone: Its antigen remains unidentified.

CDR1 is GTSNPN, CDR2 SVGIG, per germline (reference sequence). V lost 0 bases, J lost 9 bases, and 19 bases lay in between. This CDR3 has 15 amino acids. TCRdb's copy holds only in-frame clones and misses some; the assay was immunoSEQ multiplex PCR. The table has 1.5 million to 2.5 million clones, 85% to 95% seen once; the top ten hold roughly 1.2%. Selected positively for CCR7 and CD45RO-negative, naive CD8 cells excluded terminally differentiated effector memory CD45RA+ cells. Study results and caveats: Despite large depth, rarefaction showed incomplete sorted-subset sequencing.

The material sequenced was naive CD8+ T cells sorted from blood. V is TRBV30 and J is TRBJ2-3; D unclear. This clonotype was sampled from a man in his late teens or twenties in good health. The DNA for the CDR3 is TGTGCCTGGAGTGTACCCGTAGAGAGTCAGATAACGCAGTATTTT. The encoded protein is CAWSVPVESQITQYF. Supplemented by reference TRBV30 and TRBJ2-3, the full variable domain reads SQTIHQWPATLVQPVGSPLSLECTVEGTSNPNLYWYRQAAGRGLQLLFYSVGIGQISSEVPQNLSASRPQDRQFILSSKKLLLSDSGFYLCAWSVPVESQITQYFGPGTRLTVL.